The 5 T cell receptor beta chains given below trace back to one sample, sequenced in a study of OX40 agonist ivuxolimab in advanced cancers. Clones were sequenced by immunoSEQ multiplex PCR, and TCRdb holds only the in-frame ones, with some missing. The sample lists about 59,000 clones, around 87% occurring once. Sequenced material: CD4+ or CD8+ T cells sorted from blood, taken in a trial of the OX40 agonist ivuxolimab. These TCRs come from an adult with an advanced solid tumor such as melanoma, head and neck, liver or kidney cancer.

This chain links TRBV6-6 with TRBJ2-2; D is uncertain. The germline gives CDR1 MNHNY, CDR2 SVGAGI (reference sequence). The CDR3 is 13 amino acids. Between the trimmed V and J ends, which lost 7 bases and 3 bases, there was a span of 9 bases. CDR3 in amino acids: CASILQDTGELFF. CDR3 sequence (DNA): TGTGCCAGCATCCTCCAGGACACCGGGGAGCTGTTTTTT.

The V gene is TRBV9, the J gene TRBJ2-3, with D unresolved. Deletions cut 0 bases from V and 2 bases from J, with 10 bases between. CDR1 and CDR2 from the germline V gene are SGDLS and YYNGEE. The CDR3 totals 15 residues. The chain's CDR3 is CASSVGSWVTDTQYF. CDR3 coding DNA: TGTGCCAGCAGCGTAGGCAGTTGGGTCACAGATACGCAGTATTTT. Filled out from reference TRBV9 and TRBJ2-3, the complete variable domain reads DSGVTQTPKHLITATGQRVTLRCSPRSGDLSVYWYQQSLDQGLQFLIQYYNGEERAKGNILERFSAQQFPDLHSELNLSSLELGDSALYFCASSVGSWVTDTQYFGPGTRLTVL.

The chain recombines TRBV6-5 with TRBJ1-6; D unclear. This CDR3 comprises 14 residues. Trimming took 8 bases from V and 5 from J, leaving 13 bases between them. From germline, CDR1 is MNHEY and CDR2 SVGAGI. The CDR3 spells CASGRFSHNSPLHF. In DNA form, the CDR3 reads TGTGCCAGCGGGAGGTTTTCCCATAATTCACCCCTCCACTTT.

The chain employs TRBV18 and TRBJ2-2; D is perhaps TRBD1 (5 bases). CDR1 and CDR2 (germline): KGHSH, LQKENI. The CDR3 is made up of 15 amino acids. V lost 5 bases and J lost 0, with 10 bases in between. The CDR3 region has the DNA TGTGCCAGCTCATCGACGACAGCGAACACCGGGGAGCTGTTTTTT. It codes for CASSSTTANTGELFF. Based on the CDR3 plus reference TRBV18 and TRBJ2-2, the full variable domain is NAGVMQNPRHLVRRRGQEARLRCSPMKGHSHVYWYRQLPEEGLKFMVYLQKENIIDESGMPKERFSAEFPKEGPSILRIQQVVRGDSAAYFCASSSTTANTGELFFGEGSRLTVL.

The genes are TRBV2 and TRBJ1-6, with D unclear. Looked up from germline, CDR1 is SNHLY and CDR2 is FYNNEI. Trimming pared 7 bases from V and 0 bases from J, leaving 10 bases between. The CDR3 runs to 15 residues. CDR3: CASKAESSYNSPLHF. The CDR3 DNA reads TGTGCCAGCAAGGCAGAAAGCTCCTATAATTCACCCCTCCACTTT.